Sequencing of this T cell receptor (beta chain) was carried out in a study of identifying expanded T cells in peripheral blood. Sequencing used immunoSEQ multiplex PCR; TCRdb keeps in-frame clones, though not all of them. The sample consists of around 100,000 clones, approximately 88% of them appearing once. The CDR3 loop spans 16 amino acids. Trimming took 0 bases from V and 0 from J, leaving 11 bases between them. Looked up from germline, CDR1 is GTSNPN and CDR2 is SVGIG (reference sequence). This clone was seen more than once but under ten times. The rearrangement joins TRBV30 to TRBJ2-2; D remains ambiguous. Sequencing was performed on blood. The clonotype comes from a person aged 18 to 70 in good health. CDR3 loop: CAWSVGVGANTGELFF. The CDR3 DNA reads TGTGCCTGGAGTGTTGGTGTTGGGGCGAACACCGGGGAGCTGTTTTTT.